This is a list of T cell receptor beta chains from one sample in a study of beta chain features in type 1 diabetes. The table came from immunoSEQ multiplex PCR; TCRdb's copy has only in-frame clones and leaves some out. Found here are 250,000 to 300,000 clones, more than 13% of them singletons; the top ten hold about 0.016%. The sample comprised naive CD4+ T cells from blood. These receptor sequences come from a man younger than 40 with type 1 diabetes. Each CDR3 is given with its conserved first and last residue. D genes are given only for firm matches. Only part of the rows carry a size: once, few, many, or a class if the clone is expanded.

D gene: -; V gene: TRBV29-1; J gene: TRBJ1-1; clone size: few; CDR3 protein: CSVEYRRNTEAFF; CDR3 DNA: TGCAGCGTTGAATACAGGCGGAACACTGAAGCTTTCTTT
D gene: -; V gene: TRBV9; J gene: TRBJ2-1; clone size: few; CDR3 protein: CASSAASKTEQFF; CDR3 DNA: TGTGCCAGCAGCGCCGCCTCGAAGACAGAGCAGTTCTTC
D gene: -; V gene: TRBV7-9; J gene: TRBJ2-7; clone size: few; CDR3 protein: CASSLAGRNEQYF; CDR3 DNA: TGTGCCAGCAGCTTAGCTGGGCGAAACGAGCAGTACTTC
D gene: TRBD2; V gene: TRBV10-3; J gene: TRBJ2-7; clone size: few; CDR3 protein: CAISELAGGQYF; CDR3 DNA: TGTGCCATCAGTGAACTAGCGGGAGGGCAGTACTTC
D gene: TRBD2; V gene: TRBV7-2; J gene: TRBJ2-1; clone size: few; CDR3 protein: CASLWRETYNEQFF; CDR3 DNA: TGTGCCAGCCTTTGGCGGGAGACCTACAATGAGCAGTTCTTC
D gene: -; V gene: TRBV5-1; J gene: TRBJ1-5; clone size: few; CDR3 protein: CASSSGVRNQPQHF; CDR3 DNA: TGCGCCAGCAGCTCAGGGGTCAGAAATCAGCCCCAGCATTTT
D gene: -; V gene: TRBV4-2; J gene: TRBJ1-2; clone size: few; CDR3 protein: CASSHIQGQGVHGYTF; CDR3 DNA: TGTGCCAGCAGCCACATCCAGGGCCAGGGTGTTCACGGCTACACCTTC
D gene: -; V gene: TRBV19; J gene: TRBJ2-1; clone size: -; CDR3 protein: CASSKPPTNEQFF; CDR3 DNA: TGTGCCAGTAGTAAGCCGCCCACCAATGAGCAGTTCTTC
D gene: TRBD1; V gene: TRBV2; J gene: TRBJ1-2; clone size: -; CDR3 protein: CASSDLRDRPYGYTF; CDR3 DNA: TGTGCCAGCAGTGATCTCAGGGACAGGCCCTATGGCTACACCTTC
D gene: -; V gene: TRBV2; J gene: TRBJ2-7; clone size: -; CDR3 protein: CASRRQIYEQYF; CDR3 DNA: TGTGCCAGCCGTCGACAGATCTACGAGCAGTACTTC
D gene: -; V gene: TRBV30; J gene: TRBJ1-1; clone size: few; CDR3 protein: CAWQQSMNTEAFF; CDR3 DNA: TGTGCCTGGCAACAGAGCATGAACACTGAAGCTTTCTTT
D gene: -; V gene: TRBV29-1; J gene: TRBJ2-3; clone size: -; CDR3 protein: CSVGGTVLRSDTQYF; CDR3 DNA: TGCAGCGTAGGGGGGACAGTGCTTAGGTCAGATACGCAGTATTTT
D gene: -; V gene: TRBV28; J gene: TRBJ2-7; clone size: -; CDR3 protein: CASSSNREEQYF; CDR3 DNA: TGTGCCAGCAGTTCCAACAGGGAAGAGCAGTACTTC
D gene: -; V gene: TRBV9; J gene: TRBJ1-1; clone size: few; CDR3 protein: CASSVAAYTEAFF; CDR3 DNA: TGTGCCAGCAGCGTAGCCGCGTACACTGAAGCTTTCTTT